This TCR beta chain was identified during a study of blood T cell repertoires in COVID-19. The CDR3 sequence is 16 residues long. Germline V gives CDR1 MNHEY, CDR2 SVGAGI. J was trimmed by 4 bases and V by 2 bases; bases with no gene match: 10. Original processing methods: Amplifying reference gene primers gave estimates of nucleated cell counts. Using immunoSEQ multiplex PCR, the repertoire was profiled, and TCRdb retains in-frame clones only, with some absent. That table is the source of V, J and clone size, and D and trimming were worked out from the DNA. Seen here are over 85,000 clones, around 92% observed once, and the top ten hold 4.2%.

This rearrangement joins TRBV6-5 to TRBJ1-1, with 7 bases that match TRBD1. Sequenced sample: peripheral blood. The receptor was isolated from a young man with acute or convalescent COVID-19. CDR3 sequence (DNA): TGTGCCAGCAGTTACGACAGGGTCATTTTGAGCACTGAAGCTTTCTTT. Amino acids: CASSYDRVILSTEAFF.